One sample yielded the 25 T cell receptor beta chains listed below, sequenced in a study of identical twins (dated by TCRdb to the mid-2010s). Library construction relied on 5' RACE. Sequencing used an Illumina HiSeq 2000. In TCRdb, the public reads were trimmed at Q25 with fastp and aligned with MiXCR, with productive beta chains retained. One record per CDR3 amino acid sequence lists the most common genes and DNA. The sample contains fewer than 900,000 distinct CDR3 sequences, around a sixth of them found a single time. Less than 15% of the sample lies in the top ten. These data were likewise used in another study, on T cells expressing NK-cell markers.

Material: PBMCs. The origin of the receptors is a woman under 30 in good health.

The chain joins TRBV5-6 to TRBJ1-1, with unresolved D. Between the trimmed V and J ends, which lost 0 bases and 0 bases, there was a span of 9 bases. Germline V gene lookup returns CDR1 SGHDT and CDR2 YYEEEE. This CDR3 contains 15 residues. The CDR3 reads CASSLGPRMNTEAFF. DNA for the CDR3: TGTGCCAGCAGCTTGGGACCCCGTATGAACACTGAAGCTTTCTTT.

Many counts were recorded for this clonotype. This chain joins TRBV6-5 and TRBJ2-7, with D possibly being TRBD2 (5 bases). The CDR3 is 16 residues long. Germline CDR1 MNHEY, CDR2 SVGAGI. V was cut by 4 bases and J by 7 bases, with 23 bases left in between. DNA for the CDR3: TGTGCCAGCAGTTCCGCTATGACTCTGCCGGGGTCGGAGCAGTACTTC. It codes for CASSSAMTLPGSEQYF.

The chain uses TRBV20-1 and TRBJ2-2; 8 bases match TRBD2. The germline V gene has CDR1 DFQATT and CDR2 SNEGSKA (reference sequence). Losses at the gene ends were 6 bases for V and 0 bases for J; bases not matched to a gene: 6. The CDR3 runs 15 residues. The CDR3, as DNA: TGCAGTGCGCCCGGGGGGGGGACGAACACCGGGGAGCTGTTTTTT. This translates into CSAPGGGTNTGELFF.

This clonotype showed up just a few times. The chain joins TRBV25-1 to TRBJ1-2, with D hard to call. From germline, CDR1 is MGHDK and CDR2 SYGVNS. This CDR3 has 13 residues. The ends were cut back, 2 bases at V and 4 bases at J, with 8 bases in the middle. The CDR3 loop is CASSEQGPYGYTF. CDR3 in DNA: TGTGCCAGCAGTGAACAAGGGCCCTATGGCTACACCTTC.

This clonotype came up many times. The J gene is TRBJ1-3, the V gene TRBV29-1; D gene ambiguous. The V gene lost 4 bases and the J gene lost 0 bases, with 13 bases spanning the gap. Germline V lookup: CDR1 SQVTM, CDR2 ANQGSEA. This CDR3 is 15 amino acids long. CDR3 coding DNA: TGCAGCGTTGCATGGGGTTTAAGCTCTGGAAACACCATATATTTT. Its translation: CSVAWGLSSGNTIYF.

V is TRBV5-6 and J is TRBJ2-7, with 7 bases lining up with TRBD2. From germline, CDR1 is SGHDT and CDR2 YYEEEE. With V trimmed by 6 bases and J by 3 bases, 12 bases remained unmatched. The CDR3 contains 15 residues. The CDR3 nucleotides read TGTGCCAGCAAGCTTGGATCTCGGGGGGACTACGAGCAGTACTTC. Encoded protein: CASKLGSRGDYEQYF.

The CDR3 DNA follows: TGCGCCAGCAGCACGAGCGAGAACTTCCAAAACATTCAGTACTTC. As protein: CASSTSENFQNIQYF. The J gene is TRBJ2-4, the V gene TRBV5-1; D is uncertain. This CDR3 has 15 amino acids. V lost 4 bases, J lost 5 bases, and 16 bases lay in between. CDR1 and CDR2 from the germline V gene are SGHRS and YFSETQ.

CDR3 residues: CASSYLQTGTQYF. The CDR3 coding sequence is TGTGCCAGCAGTTACCTCCAGACCGGGACCCAGTACTTC. The chain couples TRBV6-2 or TRBV6-3 to TRBJ2-5; D ambiguous. CDR3 length equals 13 residues. Deletions cut 2 bases from V and 7 bases from J, with 11 bases between. From germline, CDR1 is MNHEY and CDR2 SVGEGT.

The sample holds a few counts of this clonotype. This chain connects TRBV12-3 or TRBV12-4 to TRBJ2-1; D may correspond to TRBD1 or TRBD2 (5 bases each). This CDR3 region has 16 residues. V was trimmed by 5 bases and J by 6 bases, leaving 20 bases between them. Here the CDR3 reads CASSPPGPRRFNEQFF. CDR3 bases: TGTGCCAGCAGTCCGCCGGGACCCCGCCGCTTCAATGAGCAGTTCTTC.

This chain joins TRBV12-3 or TRBV12-4 and TRBJ2-3; tentative D call: TRBD2 (5 bases). This CDR3 spans 14 amino acids. V lost 2 bases to trimming and J lost 6 bases, with 12 bases between them. CDR3 sequence (DNA): TGTGCCAGCAGTTTAAGCGGCCCGTACGATACGCAGTATTTT. It codes for CASSLSGPYDTQYF.

This chain links TRBV5-1 with TRBJ2-2; D unclear. This CDR3 contains 15 residues. Germline V gene lookup returns CDR1 SGHRS and CDR2 YFSETQ. V gave up 0 bases and J gave up 0 bases, with 6 bases separating them. The CDR3 reads CASSLEAPNTGELFF. The DNA for the CDR3 is TGCGCCAGCAGCTTGGAGGCGCCGAACACCGGGGAGCTGTTTTTT.

The chain employs TRBV15 and TRBJ2-4, with D perhaps TRBD2 (7 bases). CDR1 is LNHNV, CDR2 YYDKDF, per germline (reference sequence). Between the trimmed V and J ends, which lost 4 bases and 0 bases, there was a span of 10 bases. The CDR3 sequence is 15 residues long. The CDR3 DNA is TGTGCCACCAGCAAAGGGGGGGTAGCCAAAAACATTCAGTACTTC. Residues: CATSKGGVAKNIQYF.

In its sample, this clonotype was seen a few times. J is TRBJ2-5 and V is TRBV12-5; TRBD1 matches 7 bases. V gave up 4 bases and J gave up 2 bases; unmatched junction bases: 4. This CDR3 is built from 14 residues. Germline V gene data show CDR1 as LGHNT and CDR2 as FRNRAP. The CDR3 DNA reads TGTGCTAGTGGTTCCGGGGACAGTCAAGAGACCCAGTACTTC. Translating gives CASGSGDSQETQYF.

The V call is TRBV9, the J call TRBJ2-7; 8 bases line up with TRBD2. CDR1 is SGDLS, CDR2 YYNGEE, per germline. The CDR3 covers 15 residues. V lost 0 bases to trimming and J lost 6 bases; unmatched junction nucleotides: 8. The CDR3 reads CASSVGGTRSAEQYF. The CDR3 DNA follows: TGTGCCAGCAGCGTAGGAGGGACTAGGTCTGCCGAGCAGTACTTC.

This clonotype came up a few times. This chain joins TRBV12-3 or TRBV12-4 and TRBJ2-7; D gene ambiguous. Trimming cost V 6 bases and J 4 bases, with 16 bases left between them. The CDR3 has 14 residues. The CDR3 loop is CASSFGRDRYEQYF. The CDR3 nucleotides read TGTGCCAGCAGCTTCGGACGCGACCGTTACGAGCAGTACTTC.

J is TRBJ1-2 and V is TRBV29-1, with 7 nucleotides matching TRBD1. This CDR3 is built from 14 residues. The germline CDR1 and CDR2 sequences are SQVTM and ANQGSEA. V dropped 7 bases and J dropped 4; count of bases not matched to a gene: 12. The CDR3 sequence is CSAVEGALGYGYTF. CDR3 coding DNA: TGCAGCGCCGTGGAGGGGGCCCTCGGCTATGGCTACACCTTC.

The V call is TRBV20-1, the J call TRBJ1-5; D is unclear. Germline values: CDR1 DFQATT, CDR2 SNEGSKA (reference sequence). V shed 6 bases and J shed 0 bases, with 12 bases lying between them. CDR3 size: 14 residues. CDR3 DNA: TGCAGTGCCCTTTCCCCGTATAGCAATCAGCCCCAGCATTTT. It encodes CSALSPYSNQPQHF.

This clonotype was counted a few times. J is TRBJ1-2 and V is TRBV7-8, with a weak D call TRBD1 (6 bases). V was cut by 1 base and J by 8 bases, with 14 bases left in between. The CDR3 contains 14 residues. Germline V gene sequence: CDR1 SGHVS, CDR2 FQNEAQ. The CDR3 DNA sequence: TGTGCCAGCAGCTTAGAACAGGGCCTGGGGGGCTACACCTTC. It codes for CASSLEQGLGGYTF.

Ten or more counts support this clonotype. This chain links TRBV29-1 with TRBJ2-5; 9 bases line up with TRBD1. The germline V gene has CDR1 SQVTM and CDR2 ANQGSEA. V trimming: 4 bases; J trimming: 5 bases; junction bases outside the gene matches: 11. CDR3 size: 15 residues. The CDR3 region is CSVGEEGDRGETQYF. The CDR3, as DNA: TGCAGCGTTGGGGAGGAAGGAGACAGGGGGGAGACCCAGTACTTC. The full variable domain, rest sourced from reference TRBV29-1 and TRBJ2-5, is SAVISQKPSRDICQRGTSLTIQCQVDSQVTMMFWYRQQPGQSLTLIATANQGSEATYESGFVIDKFPISRPNLTFSTLTVSNMSPEDSSIYLCSVGEEGDRGETQYFGPGTRLLVL.

This chain joins TRBV7-9 and TRBJ2-1; 7 bases agree with TRBD2. The CDR3 length is 15 residues. Trimming at V came to 3 bases and at J to 10 bases, leaving 12 bases not matched to a gene. In germline, CDR1 is SEHNR, CDR2 FQNEAQ (reference sequence). CDR3 sequence: CASSFRRLAEGEQFF. The CDR3 coding sequence is TGTGCCAGCAGCTTTAGGCGTCTAGCGGAGGGAGAGCAGTTCTTC.

The table lists this clonotype with a count of one. The rearrangement uses TRBV4-3 and TRBJ2-7, with D maybe TRBD2 (6 bases). Germline values: CDR1 LGHNA, CDR2 YSLEER. CDR3 length: 19 residues. V lost 0 bases, J lost 5 bases, and 26 bases lay in between. The CDR3: CASSQENFGVSGEGNEQYF. The DNA for the CDR3 is TGCGCCAGCAGCCAAGAAAATTTTGGCGTTTCGGGAGAGGGAAACGAGCAGTACTTC.

This clonotype was picked up a small number of times. The CDR3 reads CALTAGTDTQYF. The DNA for the CDR3 is TGTGCCCTTACCGCCGGCACAGATACGCAGTATTTT. The rearrangement links TRBV12-3 or TRBV12-4 to TRBJ2-3; D call uncertain. V was cut by 11 bases and J by 1 base, with 10 bases left in between. This CDR3 comprises 12 residues.

The V gene is TRBV5-5, the J gene TRBJ2-7, with D possibly being TRBD2 (6 bases). CDR3 length: 13 residues. Trimming stripped 0 bases from V and 6 bases from J, with 10 bases between. CDR1 is SGHKS and CDR2 is YYEKEE in the germline V gene (reference sequence). The CDR3 DNA sequence: TGTGCCAGCAGCTTGGTGTCGGAGGGCGAGCAGTACTTC. Translating it yields CASSLVSEGEQYF.

This clonotype was seen a handful of times. The V and J genes are TRBV5-1 and TRBJ2-1, with 9 nucleotides matching TRBD2. The length of the CDR3 is 16 residues. CDR1 and CDR2 (germline): SGHRS, YFSETQ. V dropped 3 bases and J dropped 4; count of bases not matched to a gene: 8. The CDR3 loop is CASSSGPLAGYNEQFF. In DNA, the CDR3 is TGCGCCAGCAGCTCCGGGCCGCTAGCGGGGTACAATGAGCAGTTCTTC.

There are a few counts of this clonotype. The J gene is TRBJ1-1, the V gene TRBV6-1; 12 nucleotides line up with TRBD1. The CDR3 has 15 amino acids. The germline V gene encodes CDR1 MNHNS and CDR2 SASEGT. The V segment lost 8 bases and the J segment 1 base; nucleotides outside the gene matches: 5. CDR3 DNA sequence: TGTGCCAGCCCGGGACAGGGGGCTACGAACACTGAAGCTTTCTTT. It encodes CASPGQGATNTEAFF.